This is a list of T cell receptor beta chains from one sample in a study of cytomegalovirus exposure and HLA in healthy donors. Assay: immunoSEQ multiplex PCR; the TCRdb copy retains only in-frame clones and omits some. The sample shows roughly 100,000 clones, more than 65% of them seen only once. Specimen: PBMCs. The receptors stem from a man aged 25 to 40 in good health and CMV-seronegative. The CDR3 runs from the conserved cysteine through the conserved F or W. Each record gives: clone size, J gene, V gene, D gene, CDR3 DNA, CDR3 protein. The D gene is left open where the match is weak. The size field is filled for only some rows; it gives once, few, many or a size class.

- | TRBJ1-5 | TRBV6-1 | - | TGTGCCAGCACTCAGAGGTCGGGGTGGCAGCCCCAGCATTTT | CASTQRSGWQPQHF
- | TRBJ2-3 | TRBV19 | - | TGTGCCAGTAGTATGTTACAGGGGGGGCCAGATACGCAGTATTTT | CASSMLQGGPDTQYF
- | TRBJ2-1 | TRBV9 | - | TGTGCCAGCAGCGTAGCTAGGGGGGGGGCGGGATATGAGCAGTTCTTC | CASSVARGGAGYEQFF
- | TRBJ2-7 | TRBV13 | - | TGTGCCAGCACTTCTCGGTCGGACGAGCAGTACTTC | CASTSRSDEQYF
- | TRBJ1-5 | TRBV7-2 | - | TGTGCCAGCAGCTTAGTCCGGTCAGGGGATAATCAGCCCCAGCATTTT | CASSLVRSGDNQPQHF
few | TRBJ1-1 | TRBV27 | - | TGTGCCAGCAGTTTACGCCGAGGGACTGAAGCTTTCTTT | CASSLRRGTEAFF
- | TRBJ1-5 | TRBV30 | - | TGTGCCTGGAGTGTCAACTCCCTGGGAGGCCAGCCCCAGCATTTT | CAWSVNSLGGQPQHF
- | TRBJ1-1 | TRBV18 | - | TGTGCCAGCTCACTTTTGGACAGCTCAACTTATTTTTTT | CASSLLDSSTYFF
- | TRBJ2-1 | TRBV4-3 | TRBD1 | TGCGCCAGCAGCCAGCAGTTCATAGGGGGCGGTGAGCAGTTCTTC | CASSQQFIGGGEQFF
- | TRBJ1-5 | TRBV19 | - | TGTGCCAGTAGTATAGGGCAGGGGTATCAGCCCCAGCATTTT | CASSIGQGYQPQHF
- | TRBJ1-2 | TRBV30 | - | TGTGCCTGTCACAGGCCCCCGGGGGGCGGCTATGGCTACACCTTC | CACHRPPGGGYGYTF
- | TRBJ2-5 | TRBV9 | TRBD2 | TGTGCCAGCAGCTCCCGACTAGCGGGAGGAGAGACCCAGTACTTC | CASSSRLAGGETQYF
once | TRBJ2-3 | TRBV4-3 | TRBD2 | TGCGCCAGCAGCCAAAGGGGGGGAATGGAGACTAGCGGGATAGGGGCAGATACGCAGTATTTT | CASSQRGGMETSGIGADTQYF
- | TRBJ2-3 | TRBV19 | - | TGTGCCAGTAGTCCGGTCAGGGCATTGACAGATACGCAGTATTTT | CASSPVRALTDTQYF
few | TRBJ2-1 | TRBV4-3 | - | TGCGCCAGCAGCCAAGTAGGTCTTGGCGGCAATGAGCAGTTCTTC | CASSQVGLGGNEQFF
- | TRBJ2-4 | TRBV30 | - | TGTGCCTGGAGCCCCCACCCCAGGGGACCCAAAAACATTCAGTACTTC | CAWSPHPRGPKNIQYF
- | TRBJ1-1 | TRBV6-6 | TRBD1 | TGTGCCAGCAGTCCCGGACAGGGGGCGCGAGCTTTCTTT | CASSPGQGARAFF
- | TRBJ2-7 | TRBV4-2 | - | TGTGCCAGCAGCCAAGAAGGGGGAAAGTACTTC | CASSQEGGKYF
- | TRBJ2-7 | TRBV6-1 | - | TGTGCCAGCAGTGGGAGGGGTCCATCAGGCGAGCAGTACTTC | CASSGRGPSGEQYF
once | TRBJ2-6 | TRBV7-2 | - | TGTGCCAGCAGCTTTAAGGGGCTCTCTGGGGCCAACGTCCTGACTTTC | CASSFKGLSGANVLTF
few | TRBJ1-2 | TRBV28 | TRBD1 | TGTGCCAGCAGACAGGGGGACTATGGCTACACCTTC | CASRQGDYGYTF
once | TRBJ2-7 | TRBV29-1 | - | TGCAGCGTTGAGGACCCGGGGACCTACGAGCAGTACTTC | CSVEDPGTYEQYF
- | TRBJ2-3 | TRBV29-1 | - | TGCACCGTCGGACACGTAGGGGATGGAGCCACAGATACGCAGTATTTT | CTVGHVGDGATDTQYF
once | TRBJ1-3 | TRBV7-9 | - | TGTGCCAGCAGCCTCCCCTCGGTTTTGCTCTCTGGAAACACCATATATTTT | CASSLPSVLLSGNTIYF
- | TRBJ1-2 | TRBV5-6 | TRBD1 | TGTGCCAGCAGCCCTACCGGGACAGGGATCATGCCCTTTAACTATGGCTACACCTTC | CASSPTGTGIMPFNYGYTF
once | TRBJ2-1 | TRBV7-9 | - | TGTGCCAGCAGCTTAGGTAGAGATGAGCAGTTCTTC | CASSLGRDEQFF
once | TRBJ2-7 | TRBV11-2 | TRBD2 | TGTGCCAGCACTGAACTGACTAGCGGCAACTACGAGCAGTACTTC | CASTELTSGNYEQYF
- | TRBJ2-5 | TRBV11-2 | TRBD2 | TGTGCCAGCACCCCACGGGGGGAAGAGACCCAGTACTTC | CASTPRGEETQYF
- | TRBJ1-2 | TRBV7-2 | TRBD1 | TGTGCCAGCAGCTTAAACAGGGGGCGGTATGGCTACACCTTC | CASSLNRGRYGYTF
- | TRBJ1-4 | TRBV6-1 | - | TGTGCCAGCAGTGTTCCTACAGCAACTAATGAAAAACTGTTTTTT | CASSVPTATNEKLFF
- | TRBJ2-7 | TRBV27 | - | TGTGCCAGCAGTTTACAGATCGCCTACGAGCAGTACTTC | CASSLQIAYEQYF